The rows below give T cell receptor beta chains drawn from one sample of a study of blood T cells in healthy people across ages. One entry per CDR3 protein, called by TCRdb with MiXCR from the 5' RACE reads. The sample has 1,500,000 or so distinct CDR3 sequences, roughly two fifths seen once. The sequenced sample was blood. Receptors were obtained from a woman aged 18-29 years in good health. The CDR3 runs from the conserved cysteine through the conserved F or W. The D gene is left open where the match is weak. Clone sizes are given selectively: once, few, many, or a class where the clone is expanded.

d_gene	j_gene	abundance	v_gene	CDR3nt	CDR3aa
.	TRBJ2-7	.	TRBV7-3	TGTGCCAGCAGCCGGGACGCACACTACGAGCAGTACTTC	CASSRDAHYEQYF
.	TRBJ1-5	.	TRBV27	TGTGCCAGCAGTCTCTCAACGGGGGGAGATCAGCCCCAGCATTTT	CASSLSTGGDQPQHF
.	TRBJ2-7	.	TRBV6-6	TGTGCCAGCAGTTACACAGAGAGCTCCTACGAGCAGTACTTC	CASSYTESSYEQYF
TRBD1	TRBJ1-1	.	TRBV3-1	TGTGCCAGCAGCCGTACCTTATTGACAGGGAGGATACGAACTGAAGCTTTCTTT	CASSRTLLTGRIRTEAFF
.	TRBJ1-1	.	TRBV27	TGTGCCAGCAGTAGTCCCGGGTTTGAAGCTTTCTTT	CASSSPGFEAFF
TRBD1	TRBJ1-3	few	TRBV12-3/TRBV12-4	TGTGCCAGCAGTTTTATGACAGGGGGTTTCGGAGCTGGAAACACCATATATTTT	CASSFMTGGFGAGNTIYF
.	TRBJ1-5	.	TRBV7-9	TGTGCCAGCAGCTTAGTCGGGGCCGGTCAGCCCCAGCATTTT	CASSLVGAGQPQHF
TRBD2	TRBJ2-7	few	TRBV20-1	TGCAGTGCCGAGGGGACTAGTTTCCACGAGCAGTACTTC	CSAEGTSFHEQYF
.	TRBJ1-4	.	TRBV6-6	TGTGCCAGCAGTTACACCCAGGGCAGCGGCAATGAAAAACTGTTTTTT	CASSYTQGSGNEKLFF
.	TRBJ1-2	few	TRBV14	TGTGCCAGCAGCCAAACCCCCGGACTGGGCTATGGCTACACCTTC	CASSQTPGLGYGYTF
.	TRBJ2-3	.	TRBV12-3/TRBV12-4	TGTGCCAGCAGTTTAGGTAGCATAGATACGCAGTATTTT	CASSLGSIDTQYF
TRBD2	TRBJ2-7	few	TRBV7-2	TGTGCCAGCAGCGCAACTCTAGCGGGGGGTACCTACGAGCAGTACTTC	CASSATLAGGTYEQYF
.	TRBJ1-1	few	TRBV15	TGTGCCACCTACGCGGGTGCGTTGGGGAACACTGAAGCTTTCTTT	CATYAGALGNTEAFF
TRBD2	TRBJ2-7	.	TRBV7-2	TGTGCCAGCAGCTTAATTAGTCTAGCGGGGGACTACGAGCAGTACTTC	CASSLISLAGDYEQYF
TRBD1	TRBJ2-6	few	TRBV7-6	TGTGCCAGCAGCTGGGACAGGGGCAACTCGGTTGGGGCCAACGTCCTGACTTTC	CASSWDRGNSVGANVLTF
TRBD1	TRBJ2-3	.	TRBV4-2	TGTGCCAGCAGTACCGGGACAGGGCTGGCAGATACGCAGTATTTT	CASSTGTGLADTQYF
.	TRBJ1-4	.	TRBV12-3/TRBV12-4	TGTGCCAGCAGACTGGGACATAGTCACGGGAAACTGTTTTTT	CASRLGHSHGKLFF
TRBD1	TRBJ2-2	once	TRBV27	TGTGCCAGCAGTCAACTTCCCGGGACAGCGAACACCGGGGAGCTGTTTTTT	CASSQLPGTANTGELFF
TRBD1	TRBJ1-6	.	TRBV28	TGTGCCAGCAGCAGGCCGGACAGGGCTTGGGATTCACCCCTCCACTTT	CASSRPDRAWDSPLHF
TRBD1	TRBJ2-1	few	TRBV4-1	TGCGCCAGCAGCTCACTCGACAGGGGGTACAATGAGCAGTTCTTC	CASSSLDRGYNEQFF
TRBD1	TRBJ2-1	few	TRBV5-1	TGCGCCAGCAGCTATAGGGACAGGGCCTCCAATGAGCAGTTCTTC	CASSYRDRASNEQFF
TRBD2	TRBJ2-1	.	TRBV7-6	TGTGCCAGCAGGCCCGCCGGGACTAGCGGCTACAATGAGCAGTTCTTC	CASRPAGTSGYNEQFF
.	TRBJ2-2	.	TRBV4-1	TGCGCCAGCAGCCAAGTCGAGGGAGACCTAACCGGGGAGCTGTTTTTT	CASSQVEGDLTGELFF